Listed here are 18 T cell receptor beta chains from one sample, sequenced in a study of T cells in localized non-small cell lung cancer (dated by TCRdb to the early 2020s). The receptor library was made with the immunoSEQ multiplex PCR assay. The table comes from immuneACCESS by way of TCRdb, which keeps in-frame sequences with V and J called. Part of the clones is missing from these tables; in studies checked, under half for an unresolved V gene and the rest for unknown reasons. The sample table lists 55,000 or so clones, around 80% of them with a count of one. The ten largest clones capture about 4% of the sample. Sequenced material: PBMCs, taken before any cancer treatment. These receptors were collected from a woman aged 35 to 69 with stage II lung adenocarcinoma.

This clone appeared a few times. The chain carries TRBV4-3 and TRBJ2-3, with TRBD2 matching over 11 bases. Germline CDR1 is LGHNA and CDR2 is YSLEER. The CDR3 has 16 residues. Germline trimming cut 3 bases from V and 7 bases from J; bases unmatched to any gene: 9. CDR3 DNA sequence: TGCGCCAGCAGCCACCGGGGGACTAGCGGATCGAATACGCAGTATTTT. Protein product: CASSHRGTSGSNTQYF.

The gene calls are TRBV2 and TRBJ1-4, with 10 bases matching TRBD1. This CDR3 spans 14 amino acids. CDR1 and CDR2 (germline): SNHLY, FYNNEI. After removal of 6 bases from V and 8 bases from J, the junction contained 6 bases not matched to a gene. CDR3 amino acids: CASRPDRGLEKLFF. The CDR3, as DNA: TGTGCCAGCAGACCGGACAGGGGGTTGGAAAAACTGTTTTTT. Full variable domain (remainder filled in from reference TRBV2 and TRBJ1-4): EPEVTQTPSHQVTQMGQEVILRCVPISNHLYFYWYRQILGQKVEFLVSFYNNEISEKSEIFDDQFSVERPDGSNFTLKIRSTKLEDSAMYFCASRPDRGLEKLFFGSGTQLSVL.

The chain recombines TRBV7-2 with TRBJ1-2, with D perhaps matching TRBD1 (5 bases). This CDR3 has 14 amino acids. Trimming removed 1 base from V and 3 bases from J, with 9 bases in between. CDR1 is SGHTA and CDR2 is FQGNSA in the germline V gene. The CDR3 is CASSLETGDYGYTF. The CDR3 DNA reads TGTGCCAGCAGCTTAGAAACAGGCGACTATGGCTACACCTTC.

CDR3 in amino acids: CASEFSGSPRSNNEQFF. The CDR3, as DNA: TGTGCCAGCGAATTCTCGGGATCACCGAGGTCCAACAATGAGCAGTTCTTC. This sequence joins TRBV7-9 and TRBJ2-1, with a possible D match to TRBD2 (5 bases). The CDR3 is made up of 17 amino acids. Between the trimmed V and J ends, which lost 8 bases and 5 bases, there was a span of 25 bases. CDR1 is SEHNR and CDR2 is FQNEAQ in the germline V gene (reference sequence).

The chain couples TRBV19 to TRBJ2-1; D possibly corresponds to TRBD1 (6 bases). The CDR3 consists of 16 residues. The V and J ends lost 4 bases and 8 bases respectively, with 21 bases between them. Germline V gene sequence: CDR1 LNHDA, CDR2 SQIVND (reference sequence). The CDR3 nucleotides read TGTGCCAGTAGTAAGGTTAGGGGGTCGAGGTTCGATGAGCAGTTCTTC. It encodes CASSKVRGSRFDEQFF. The whole variable domain, remainder taken from reference TRBV19 and TRBJ2-1, is DGGITQSPKYLFRKEGQNVTLSCEQNLNHDAMYWYRQDPGQGLRLIYYSQIVNDFQKGDIAEGYSVSREKKESFPLTVTSAQKNPTAFYLCASSKVRGSRFDEQFFGPGTRLTVL.

The chain has TRBV6-6 and TRBJ2-5; D might be TRBD1 (5 bases). Deletions cut 0 bases from V and 1 base from J, with 6 bases between. From germline, CDR1 is MNHNY and CDR2 SVGAGI (reference sequence). CDR3 size: 14 residues. The CDR3, as DNA: TGTGCCAGCAGTTACTCAGGGGCCCAAGAGACCCAGTACTTC. Amino acid sequence: CASSYSGAQETQYF.

V usage is TRBV7-9 and J usage is TRBJ1-1; TRBD1 might be the D (6 bases). The CDR3 contains 15 residues. Germline values: CDR1 SEHNR, CDR2 FQNEAQ (reference sequence). Trimming pared 0 bases from V and 4 bases from J, leaving 12 bases between. The DNA of the CDR3 is TGTGCCAGCAGCTTAGCCGGGGGCTCAGTCACTGAAGCTTTCTTT. This encodes CASSLAGGSVTEAFF.

This clone was seen a handful of times. The chain links TRBV6-5 to TRBJ1-2; D is ambiguous. CDR3 length: 15 residues. The germline gives CDR1 MNHEY, CDR2 SVGAGI. V lost 0 bases and J 6 bases, leaving 14 bases between the germline ends. CDR3 protein: CASSYSAESSHGYTF. CDR3 DNA: TGTGCCAGCAGTTACTCGGCGGAAAGCTCGCATGGCTACACCTTC.

This rearrangement joins TRBV5-6 to TRBJ1-2; TRBD1 might be the D (5 bases). The CDR3 is 14 residues long. Germline loops: CDR1 SGHDT, CDR2 YYEEEE. With 4 bases removed from V and 2 bases from J, the gap between germline ends came to 12 bases. CDR3 loop: CASSPVGQNYGYTF. The CDR3 coding sequence is TGTGCCAGCAGCCCCGTGGGGCAGAACTATGGCTACACCTTC.

The chain carries TRBV5-6 and TRBJ2-7; tentatively, D is TRBD2 (6 bases). V was pared by 4 bases and J by 3 bases, with 8 bases between. This CDR3 has 12 residues. Germline values: CDR1 SGHDT, CDR2 YYEEEE. The CDR3 is CASSRGNYEQYF. The CDR3 DNA reads as TGTGCCAGCAGCCGGGGGAACTACGAGCAGTACTTC.

The chain is built from TRBV7-9 and TRBJ2-7; D might be TRBD2 (5 bases). Per germline, CDR1 SEHNR and CDR2 FQNEAQ (reference sequence). CDR3 length: 15 residues. Trimming shortened V by 5 bases and J by 6 bases, and 20 bases separated the two germline ends. CDR3 protein: CASSPTTGETPEQYF. CDR3 in DNA: TGTGCCAGCAGCCCCACCACCGGGGAAACGCCCGAGCAGTACTTC.

This clone was observed a single time. Here the CDR3 DNA reads TGCGCCAGCAGCGTGGCCGGGACAGGGTTCCCCGAGCAGTACTTC. This encodes CASSVAGTGFPEQYF. V gene TRBV5-1 combines with J gene TRBJ2-7; 9 nucleotides align to TRBD1. V gave up 4 bases and J gave up 6 bases; unmatched junction bases: 11. CDR1 is SGHRS and CDR2 is YFSETQ in the germline V gene. The CDR3 spans 15 residues.

This chain connects TRBV7-2 to TRBJ2-5, with 8 nucleotides matching TRBD2. The CDR3 is 16 residues long. V lost 6 bases to trimming and J lost 4 bases; unmatched junction nucleotides: 13. The germline CDR1 and CDR2 sequences are SGHTA and FQGNSA. CDR3 nucleotides: TGTGCCAGCAGTCCACAGGGACTAGGGGGTCGAGAGACCCAGTACTTC. This gives the protein CASSPQGLGGRETQYF.

The chain carries TRBV4-3 and TRBJ1-1; D gene ambiguous. CDR1 and CDR2 from the germline V gene are LGHNA and YSLEER. The CDR3 has 13 residues. V was cut by 3 bases and J by 0 bases, with 5 bases left in between. The CDR3 protein is CASSQRLNTEAFF. CDR3 sequence (DNA): TGCGCCAGCAGCCAGAGGCTGAACACTGAAGCTTTCTTT.

V and J are TRBV30 and TRBJ1-5, with no clear D. V was pared by 1 base and J by 4 bases, with 11 bases between. CDR1 is GTSNPN and CDR2 is SVGIG in the germline V gene (reference sequence). The CDR3 covers 14 residues. This chain's CDR3 is CAWSGLRRNQPQHF. The DNA for the CDR3 is TGTGCCTGGAGTGGACTTCGACGGAATCAGCCCCAGCATTTT.

V is TRBV5-1 and J is TRBJ1-2; TRBD1 might be the D (5 bases). Germline values: CDR1 SGHRS, CDR2 YFSETQ. Trimming shortened V by 4 bases and J by 6 bases, and 13 bases separated the two germline ends. CDR3 length: 13 residues. The DNA of the CDR3 is TGCGCCAGCAGCCGGGGACGTTCGGATGGCTACACCTTC. Protein: CASSRGRSDGYTF.

In its sample, this clone was seen a few times. The chain links TRBV7-9 to TRBJ2-2; maybe TRBD2 (6 bases). Germline V gene data show CDR1 as SEHNR and CDR2 as FQNEAQ (reference sequence). V was trimmed by 5 bases and J by 4 bases, leaving 20 bases between them. This CDR3 comprises 17 residues. The CDR3 DNA reads TGTGCCAGCAGCCCTATTAACCGCGCCGGGGGCACCGGGGAGCTGTTTTTT. This gives the protein CASSPINRAGGTGELFF.

The chain recombines TRBV10-3 with TRBJ2-2; no clear D. This CDR3 region has 14 residues. The germline V and J ends were trimmed by 4 bases and 0 bases, with 6 bases remaining between them. Germline CDR1 is ENHRY and CDR2 is SYGVKD. This chain's CDR3 is CAISGRSNTGELFF. CDR3 DNA sequence: TGTGCCATCAGTGGCCGTTCGAACACCGGGGAGCTGTTTTTT.